These 21 T cell receptor beta chains originate from one sample sequenced in a study of cytomegalovirus exposure and HLA in healthy donors (dated 2017 in TCRdb). Library preparation used the immunoSEQ multiplex PCR assay. For the multiplex PCR, a mixture combining 60 forward primers for TCR Vbeta segments and 13 reverse primers for TCR Jbeta segments was used. Sourced from immuneACCESS, this table was stored by TCRdb with only in-frame sequences that have V and J called. A share of the clones is absent; for the studies checked, an unresolved V gene accounts for under half, and the remainder has no known explanation. The sample table contains around 150,000 clones; only one count was recorded for approximately 80% of them. The biggest ten clones account for about 6% of the sample. Sequenced sample: PBMCs. The receptors come from a man in his fifties or sixties in good health and CMV-seropositive.

This chain links TRBV7-8 with TRBJ2-3, with 8 bases identical to TRBD2. The CDR3 runs to 16 residues. Germline loops: CDR1 SGHVS, CDR2 FQNEAQ. Trimming took 7 bases from V and 2 from J; bases not matched to a gene: 11. CDR3 sequence: CASTGTGGPDTDTQYF. For the CDR3, the DNA is TGTGCCAGCACGGGAACGGGAGGGCCTGACACAGATACGCAGTATTTT.

This clone was detected only once. The chain recombines TRBV6-5 with TRBJ1-3; no definite D call. There are 14 residues in the CDR3. Germline V gene lookup returns CDR1 MNHEY and CDR2 SVGAGI. Trimming took 0 bases from V and 3 from J, leaving 6 bases between them. CDR3 nucleotides: TGTGCCAGCAGTTACTCGAACAGTGGAAACACCATATATTTT. Amino acids: CASSYSNSGNTIYF.

V usage is TRBV6-5 and J usage is TRBJ1-2; TRBD1 agrees at 9 bases. Trimming removed 6 bases from V and 6 bases from J; junction bases left unmatched: 5. This CDR3 contains 13 residues. Germline lookup yields CDR1 MNHEY and CDR2 SVGAGI. The CDR3 bases are TGTGCCAGCAGACAGGGGGCCTTGAATGGCTACACCTTC. This encodes CASRQGALNGYTF.

The V and J genes are TRBV2 and TRBJ1-1; possible D gene TRBD1, 6 bases. Trimming left V 6 bases short and J 6 bases short, with 8 bases between. CDR1 is SNHLY and CDR2 is FYNNEI in the germline V gene. CDR3 length equals 11 residues. The CDR3 DNA reads as TGTGCCAGCAGCAGGGGCGCTGAAGCTTTCTTT. It translates to CASSRGAEAFF.

This chain links TRBV10-1 with TRBJ2-1; perhaps TRBD2 as D (7 bases). Per the germline V gene, CDR1 is WNHNN and CDR2 is SYGVQD (reference sequence). V lost 0 bases to trimming and J lost 7 bases, with 13 bases between them. CDR3 length: 15 residues. The CDR3 coding sequence is TGCGCCAGCAGTGAGTCCGCCGGGGGGCGGAATGAGCAGTTCTTC. It specifies CASSESAGGRNEQFF.

This chain uses TRBV5-1 with TRBJ1-1, with a weak D call TRBD1 (5 bases). V was shortened by 0 bases and J by 3 bases, with 9 bases between the two germline ends. The CDR3 totals 14 residues. Germline assignment: CDR1 SGHRS and CDR2 YFSETQ. CDR3 amino acids: CASSLGAGYTEAFF. In DNA form, the CDR3 reads TGCGCCAGCAGCTTGGGTGCAGGGTACACTGAAGCTTTCTTT. Together with reference TRBV5-1 and TRBJ1-1, the CDR3 gives the full variable domain: KAGVTQTPRYLIKTRGQQVTLSCSPISGHRSVSWYQQTPGQGLQFLFEYFSETQRNKGNFPGRFSGRQFSNSRSEMNVSTLELGDSALYLCASSLGAGYTEAFFGQGTRLTVV.

V gene TRBV27 combines with J gene TRBJ2-3; 8 bases are a match to TRBD1. The ends lost 6 bases at V and 4 bases at J; junction bases unmatched: 12. The CDR3 has 16 amino acids. CDR1 is MNHEY, CDR2 SMNVEV, per germline (reference sequence). In DNA form, the CDR3 reads TGTGCCAGCAGCTTCGAGACAGGGGCCCCACCAGATACGCAGTATTTT. It encodes CASSFETGAPPDTQYF.

In this sample, this clone turned up a few times. This chain links TRBV2 with TRBJ1-3; D possibly corresponds to TRBD1 (6 bases). The length of the CDR3 is 16 residues. Germline-derived CDR1 and CDR2 are SNHLY and FYNNEI. Trimming stripped 4 bases from V and 0 bases from J, with 13 bases between. The CDR3 region has the DNA TGTGCCAGCAGTGGGGGGCGAACCAGCTCTGGAAACACCATATATTTT. Its translation: CASSGGRTSSGNTIYF.

The gene calls are TRBV19 and TRBJ1-1; D is unclear. The CDR3 has 14 residues. Germline loops: CDR1 LNHDA, CDR2 SQIVND (reference sequence). Trimming removed 6 bases at V and 0 bases at J, with 11 bases between. The CDR3 nucleotides are TGTGCCAGTAGGAGACAAGACATGAACACTGAAGCTTTCTTT. Translated: CASRRQDMNTEAFF. Looking up the rest from reference TRBV19 and TRBJ1-1 gives the full variable domain: DGGITQSPKYLFRKEGQNVTLSCEQNLNHDAMYWYRQDPGQGLRLIYYSQIVNDFQKGDIAEGYSVSREKKESFPLTVTSAQKNPTAFYLCASRRQDMNTEAFFGQGTRLTVV.

The gene calls are TRBV2 and TRBJ1-1; 7 bases align to TRBD1. CDR3 size: 15 residues. The junction had 9 bases not matched to a gene; V was cut back by 6 bases and J by 2 bases. Germline CDR1 reads SNHLY; CDR2 reads FYNNEI. This CDR3 is CASREPTGLNTEAFF. CDR3 DNA sequence: TGTGCCAGCAGGGAACCGACAGGGCTAAACACTGAAGCTTTCTTT.

This rearrangement joins TRBV6-4 to TRBJ2-1; TRBD2 agrees at 10 bases. The CDR3 is made up of 15 amino acids. Germline V gene data show CDR1 as MRHNA and CDR2 as SNTAGT. Unmatched junction bases numbered 7, after V lost 5 bases and J lost 6 bases. CDR3: CASSMTSGPFNEQFF. The CDR3, as DNA: TGTGCCAGCAGTATGACTAGCGGGCCCTTCAATGAGCAGTTCTTC.

The sample holds one count of this clone. The rearrangement uses TRBV15 and TRBJ1-3, with D tentatively TRBD1 (5 bases). The CDR3 extends over 15 amino acids. The V gene's germline CDR1 is LNHNV and CDR2 YYDKDF (reference sequence). With 0 bases removed from V and 2 bases from J, the gap between germline ends came to 8 bases. The CDR3 nucleotides read TGTGCCACCAGCAGAGATCCCAGGGCTGGAAACACCATATATTTT. This gives the protein CATSRDPRAGNTIYF.

The rearrangement uses TRBV5-1 and TRBJ2-5; D is unresolved. V shed 4 bases and J shed 4 bases, with 8 bases lying between them. Germline lookup yields CDR1 SGHRS and CDR2 YFSETQ. This CDR3 region has 12 residues. CDR3: CASSPPGETQYF. The CDR3 region has the DNA TGCGCCAGCAGCCCTCCGGGAGAGACCCAGTACTTC.

This clone was counted once. This chain joins TRBV18 and TRBJ1-2, with D possibly being TRBD1 (5 bases). The CDR3 is 14 amino acids. Trimming cost V 4 bases and J 2 bases, with 11 bases left between them. Germline CDR1 KGHSH, CDR2 LQKENI. The DNA of the CDR3 is TGTGCCAGCTCACATGAGGGGAGGAACTATGGCTACACCTTC. Amino acid sequence: CASSHEGRNYGYTF.

The gene calls are TRBV4-1 and TRBJ2-3; 12 nucleotides align to TRBD2. With 4 bases clipped from V and 2 bases from J, the junction kept 10 bases outside the gene matches. CDR1 and CDR2 (germline): MGHRA, YSYEKL. This CDR3 has 18 residues. The CDR3: CASSPGTSGLPFTDTQYF. The CDR3 DNA reads TGCGCCAGCAGCCCGGGGACTAGCGGGCTCCCATTCACAGATACGCAGTATTTT.

This clone was recorded only once. CDR3 coding DNA: TGTGCCAGCAGCTCTAGCGGGATAATCGGAAATGAGCAGTTCTTC. It specifies CASSSSGIIGNEQFF. This chain connects TRBV11-3 to TRBJ2-1; 9 nucleotides align to TRBD2. The CDR3 contains 15 residues. The V and J ends lost 4 bases and 7 bases, in that order; junction bases with no gene match: 8. From germline, CDR1 is SGHNT and CDR2 YENEEA.

To note about this clone: The junction departs from the called germline gene at one end, perhaps through a read error. The sample holds other DNA sequences that translate to the same CDR3. This chain joins TRBV11-2 and TRBJ2-7, with unresolved D. This CDR3 is 15 amino acids long. Germline V gene lookup returns CDR1 SGHAT and CDR2 FQNNGV. The CDR3 bases are TGCGCCAGCAGCTTCAGCCCTCAGGATATCTACGAGCAGTACTTC. Translation: CASSFSPQDIYEQYF.

This chain links TRBV18 with TRBJ2-7, with 7 bases that match TRBD1. The CDR3 covers 13 residues. Germline values: CDR1 KGHSH, CDR2 LQKENI. Unmatched junction bases numbered 2, after V lost 1 base and J lost 5 bases. CDR3 loop: CASSPRQGDEQYV. The CDR3 DNA reads as TGTGCCAGCTCACCACGACAGGGAGACGAGCAGTACGTC.

The genes are TRBV5-1 and TRBJ1-2; tentatively, D is TRBD1 (5 bases). V lost 4 bases, J lost 0 bases, and 13 bases lay in between. Germline V gene data show CDR1 as SGHRS and CDR2 as YFSETQ. The CDR3 has 15 amino acids. CDR3 nucleotides: TGCGCCAGCAGCCCAGCGGGGGGAGCTAACTATGGCTACACCTTC. Its protein is CASSPAGGANYGYTF.

Worth noting for this clone: At one of its ends the junction is not consistent with the germline gene, which may arise from a read error. The chain couples TRBV15 to TRBJ1-1; D not resolved. The CDR3 is 15 amino acids. The germline gives CDR1 LNHNV, CDR2 YYDKDF (reference sequence). The CDR3 sequence: CATGRGRVMNTEAFF. CDR3 nucleotides: TGTGCCACCGGCAGAGGGCGGGTAATGAACACTGAAGCTTTCTTT.

A few counts support this clone. The rearrangement joins TRBV9 to TRBJ1-2; weak D call: TRBD1 (6 bases). The germline V gene encodes CDR1 SGDLS and CDR2 YYNGEE. V lost 3 bases and J 1 base, leaving 7 bases between the germline ends. The CDR3 is 13 amino acids. CDR3 sequence reads: CASSGRGNYGYTF. CDR3 coding DNA: TGTGCCAGCAGCGGCAGGGGTAACTATGGCTACACCTTC.